This TCR beta chain was documented in a study of identical twins. Study-wide findings and caveats: Zero-insertion findings could be partly confounded by invariant cells (MAIT and iNKT cells). Where out-of-frame alpha sequences were twin-shared, they showed excess low generation probability.

Turning to this clonotype: No antigen is known for it.

This CDR3 region has 20 residues. V shed 2 bases, J shed 0 bases, and the junction held 12 bases outside the gene matches. Germline V CDR1 and CDR2: ENHRY, SYGVKD. TCRdb recomputed calls from the 5' RACE reads with MiXCR, one row per CDR3 protein. The sample yields hundreds of thousands of distinct CDR3 sequences, less than 25% seen once. The same data also contributed to another study, on T cells expressing NK-cell markers. This second report adds: It was sorted CD3+CD56+NKG2C+, CD3+CD56+NKG2C- and CD3+CD56-NKG2C+ T cells that supplied the TCR beta repertoires. Among CD8+ T cells from 5 to 7 donors, dominant NKG2C+ clonotypes accounted for 1.0-7.0%.

The sample taken for sequencing was CD4+ T cells sorted from blood. The receptor was derived from a young woman in good health. The genes are TRBV10-3 and TRBJ2-4, with 11 nucleotides matching TRBD2. CDR3 region: CAISERIAGGALLAKNIQYF. In nucleotides, the CDR3 is TGTGCCATCAGTGAGAGGATAGCGGGAGGGGCACTCCTAGCCAAAAACATTCAGTACTTC.